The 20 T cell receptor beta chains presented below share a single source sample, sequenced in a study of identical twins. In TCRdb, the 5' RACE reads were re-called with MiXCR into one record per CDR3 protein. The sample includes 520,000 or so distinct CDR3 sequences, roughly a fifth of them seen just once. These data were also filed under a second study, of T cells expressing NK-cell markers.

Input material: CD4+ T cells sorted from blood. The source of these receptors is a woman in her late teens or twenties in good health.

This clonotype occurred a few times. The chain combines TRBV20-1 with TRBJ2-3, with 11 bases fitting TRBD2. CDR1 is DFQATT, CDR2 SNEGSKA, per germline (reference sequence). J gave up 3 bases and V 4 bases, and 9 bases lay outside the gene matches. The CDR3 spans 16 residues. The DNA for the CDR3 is TGCAGTGCTATTTTGCCGGGACTAGCGGTTACAGATACGCAGTATTTT. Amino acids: CSAILPGLAVTDTQYF.

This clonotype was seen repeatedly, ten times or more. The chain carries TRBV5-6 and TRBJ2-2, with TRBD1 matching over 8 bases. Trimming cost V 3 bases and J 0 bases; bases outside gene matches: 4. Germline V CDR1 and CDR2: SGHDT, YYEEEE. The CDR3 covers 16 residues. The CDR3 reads CASSWGQVANTGELFF. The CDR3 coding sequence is TGTGCCAGCAGCTGGGGACAGGTCGCGAACACCGGGGAGCTGTTTTTT.

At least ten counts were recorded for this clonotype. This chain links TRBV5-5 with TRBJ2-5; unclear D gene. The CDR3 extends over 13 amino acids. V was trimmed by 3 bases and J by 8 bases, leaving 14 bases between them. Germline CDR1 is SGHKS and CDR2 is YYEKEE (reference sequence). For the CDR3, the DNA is TGTGCCAGCAGCTCGACACCTAGAGGTACCCAGTACTTC. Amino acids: CASSSTPRGTQYF.

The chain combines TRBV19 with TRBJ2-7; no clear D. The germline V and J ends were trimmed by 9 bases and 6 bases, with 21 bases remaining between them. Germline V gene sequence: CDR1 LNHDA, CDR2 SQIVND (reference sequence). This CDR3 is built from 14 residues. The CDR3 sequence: CASSWTVGPLEQYF. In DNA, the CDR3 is TGTGCCAGCAGTTGGACGGTGGGCCCTCTCGAGCAGTACTTC.

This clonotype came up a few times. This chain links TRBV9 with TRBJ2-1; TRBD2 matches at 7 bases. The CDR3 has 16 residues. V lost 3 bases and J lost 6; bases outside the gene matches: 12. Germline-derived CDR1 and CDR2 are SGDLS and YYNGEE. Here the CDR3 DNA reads TGTGCCAGCAGCGCCGAACTAGCGCATCCCCCCAATGAGCAGTTCTTC. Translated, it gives CASSAELAHPPNEQFF.

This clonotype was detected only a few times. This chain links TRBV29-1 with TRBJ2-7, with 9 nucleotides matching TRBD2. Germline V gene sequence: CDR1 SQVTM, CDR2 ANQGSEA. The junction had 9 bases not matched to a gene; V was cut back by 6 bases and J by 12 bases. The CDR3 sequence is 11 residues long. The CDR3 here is CSVIAGVERYF. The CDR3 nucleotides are TGCAGCGTCATAGCGGGAGTTGAACGGTACTTC.

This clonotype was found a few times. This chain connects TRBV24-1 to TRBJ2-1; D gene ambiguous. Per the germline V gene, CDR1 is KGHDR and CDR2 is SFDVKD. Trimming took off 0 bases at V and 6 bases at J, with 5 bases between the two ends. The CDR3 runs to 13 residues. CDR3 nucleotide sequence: TGTGCCACCAGTGATTTGCACAGCAATGAGCAGTTCTTC. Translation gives CATSDLHSNEQFF.

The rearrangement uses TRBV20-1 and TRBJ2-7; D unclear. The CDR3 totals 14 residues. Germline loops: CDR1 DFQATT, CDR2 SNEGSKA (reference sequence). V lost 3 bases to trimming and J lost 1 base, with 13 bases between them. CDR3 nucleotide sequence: TGCAGTGCTAGCCAGCCTACCTCTTCCTACGAGCAGTACTTC. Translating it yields CSASQPTSSYEQYF.

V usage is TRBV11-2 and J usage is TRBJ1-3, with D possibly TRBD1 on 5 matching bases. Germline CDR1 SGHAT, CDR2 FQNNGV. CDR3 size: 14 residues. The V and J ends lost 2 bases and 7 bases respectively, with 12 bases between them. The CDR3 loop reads CASSLSGNWNTIYF. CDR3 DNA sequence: TGTGCCAGCAGCTTATCAGGGAATTGGAACACCATATATTTT.

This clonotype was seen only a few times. In DNA, the CDR3 is TGCAGTGCTACCCTCACCGGACTAGCGGCCTATGAGCAGTTCTTC. Residues: CSATLTGLAAYEQFF. This chain connects TRBV20-1 to TRBJ2-1, with 10 bases identical to TRBD2. The germline V gene has CDR1 DFQATT and CDR2 SNEGSKA (reference sequence). The junction had 11 bases not matched to a gene; V was cut back by 4 bases and J by 8 bases. The CDR3 has 15 residues.

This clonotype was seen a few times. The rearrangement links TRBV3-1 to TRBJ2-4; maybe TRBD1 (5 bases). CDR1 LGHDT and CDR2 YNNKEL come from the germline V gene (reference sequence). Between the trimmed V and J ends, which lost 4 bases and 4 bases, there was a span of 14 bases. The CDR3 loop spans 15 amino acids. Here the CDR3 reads CASSRLTGSKNIQYF. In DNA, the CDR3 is TGTGCCAGCAGCCGCCTAACAGGATCTAAAAACATTCAGTACTTC.

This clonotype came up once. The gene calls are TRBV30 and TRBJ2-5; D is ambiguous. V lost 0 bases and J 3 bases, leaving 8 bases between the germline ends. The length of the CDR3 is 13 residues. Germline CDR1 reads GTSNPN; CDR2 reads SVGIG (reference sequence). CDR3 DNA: TGTGCCTGGAGTGTTGGCCTGAAAGAGACCCAGTACTTC. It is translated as CAWSVGLKETQYF. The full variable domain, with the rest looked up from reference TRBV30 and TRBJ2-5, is SQTIHQWPATLVQPVGSPLSLECTVEGTSNPNLYWYRQAAGRGLQLLFYSVGIGQISSEVPQNLSASRPQDRQFILSSKKLLLSDSGFYLCAWSVGLKETQYFGPGTRLLVL.

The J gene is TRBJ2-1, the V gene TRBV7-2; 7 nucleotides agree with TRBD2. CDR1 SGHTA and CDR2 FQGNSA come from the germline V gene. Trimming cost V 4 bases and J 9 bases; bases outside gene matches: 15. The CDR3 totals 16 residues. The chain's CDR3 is CASSSGGAGSVGEQFF. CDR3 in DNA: TGTGCCAGCAGCTCGGGGGGAGCGGGATCCGTGGGTGAGCAGTTCTTC.

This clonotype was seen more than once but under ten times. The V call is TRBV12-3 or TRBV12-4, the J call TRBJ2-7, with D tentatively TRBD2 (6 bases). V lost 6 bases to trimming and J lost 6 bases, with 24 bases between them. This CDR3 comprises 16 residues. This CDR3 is CASSPRGRYRSTEQYF. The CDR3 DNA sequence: TGTGCCAGCAGCCCAAGAGGGAGGTATAGGTCCACCGAGCAGTACTTC.

The CDR3 DNA reads TGTGCCAGCACCGAGACAGGGGGTGGAAACACCATATATTTT. Translating gives CASTETGGGNTIYF. V gene TRBV12-3 or TRBV12-4 combines with J gene TRBJ1-3; 9 bases align to TRBD1. CDR3 length: 14 amino acids. The V gene end was trimmed by 7 bases and the J gene end by 3 bases; junction bases not matched to a gene: 4.

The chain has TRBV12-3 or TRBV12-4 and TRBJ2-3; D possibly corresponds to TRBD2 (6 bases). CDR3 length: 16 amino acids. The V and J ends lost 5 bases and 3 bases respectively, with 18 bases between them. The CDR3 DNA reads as TGTGCCAGCAGTCCCCAGGGACTGCTAAGAACAGATACGCAGTATTTT. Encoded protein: CASSPQGLLRTDTQYF.

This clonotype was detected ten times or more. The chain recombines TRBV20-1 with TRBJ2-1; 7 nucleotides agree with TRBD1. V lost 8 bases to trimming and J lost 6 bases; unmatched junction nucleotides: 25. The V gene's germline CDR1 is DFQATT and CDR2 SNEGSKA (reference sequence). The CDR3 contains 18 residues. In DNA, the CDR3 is TGCAGTCCCTCCGGGCGAGACAGGGTATATCCTCCACCCAATGAGCAGTTCTTC. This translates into CSPSGRDRVYPPPNEQFF.

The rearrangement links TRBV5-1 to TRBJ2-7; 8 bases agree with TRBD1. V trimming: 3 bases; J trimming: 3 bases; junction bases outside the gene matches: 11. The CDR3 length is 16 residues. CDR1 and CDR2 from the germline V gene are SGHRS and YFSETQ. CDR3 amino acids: CASSSPGQGIGYEQYF. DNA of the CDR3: TGCGCCAGCAGCTCCCCCGGACAGGGAATAGGCTACGAGCAGTACTTC.

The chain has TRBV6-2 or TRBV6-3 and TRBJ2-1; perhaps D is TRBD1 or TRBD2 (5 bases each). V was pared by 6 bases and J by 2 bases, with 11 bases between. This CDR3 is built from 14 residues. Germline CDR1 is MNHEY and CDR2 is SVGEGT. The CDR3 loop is CASRSGPTYNEQFF. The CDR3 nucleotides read TGTGCCAGCAGATCGGGACCGACCTACAATGAGCAGTTCTTC.

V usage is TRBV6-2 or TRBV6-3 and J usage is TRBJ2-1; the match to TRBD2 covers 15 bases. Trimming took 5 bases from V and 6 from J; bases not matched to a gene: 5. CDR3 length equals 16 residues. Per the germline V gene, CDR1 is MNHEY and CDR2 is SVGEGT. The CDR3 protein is CASSRPGLAGGNEQFF. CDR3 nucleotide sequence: TGTGCCAGCAGTAGACCGGGACTAGCGGGAGGCAATGAGCAGTTCTTC.